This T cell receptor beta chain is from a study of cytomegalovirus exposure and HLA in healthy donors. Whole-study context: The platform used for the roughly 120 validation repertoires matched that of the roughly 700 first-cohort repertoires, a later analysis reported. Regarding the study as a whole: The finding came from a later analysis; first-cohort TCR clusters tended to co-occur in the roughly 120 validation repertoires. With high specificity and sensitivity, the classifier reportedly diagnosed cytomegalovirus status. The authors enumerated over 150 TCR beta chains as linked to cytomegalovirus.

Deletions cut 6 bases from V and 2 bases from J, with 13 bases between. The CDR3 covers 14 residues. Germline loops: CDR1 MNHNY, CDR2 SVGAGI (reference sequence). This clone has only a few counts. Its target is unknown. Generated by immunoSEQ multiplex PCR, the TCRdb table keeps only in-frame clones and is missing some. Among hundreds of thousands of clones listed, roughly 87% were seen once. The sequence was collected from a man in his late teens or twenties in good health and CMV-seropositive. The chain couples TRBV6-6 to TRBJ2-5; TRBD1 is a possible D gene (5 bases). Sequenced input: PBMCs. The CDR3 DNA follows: TGTGCCAGCAGAGCTTGGGGCCTTCAAGAGACCCAGTACTTC. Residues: CASRAWGLQETQYF.